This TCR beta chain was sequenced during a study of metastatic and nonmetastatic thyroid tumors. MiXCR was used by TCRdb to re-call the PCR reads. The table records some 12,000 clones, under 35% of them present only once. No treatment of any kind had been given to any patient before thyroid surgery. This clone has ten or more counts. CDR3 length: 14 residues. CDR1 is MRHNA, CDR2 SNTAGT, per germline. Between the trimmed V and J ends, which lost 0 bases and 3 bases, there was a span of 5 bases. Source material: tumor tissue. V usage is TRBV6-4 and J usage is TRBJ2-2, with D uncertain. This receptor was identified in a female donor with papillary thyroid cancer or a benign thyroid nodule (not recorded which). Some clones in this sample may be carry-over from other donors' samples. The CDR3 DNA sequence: TGTGCCAGCAGTGACTCCTCGGACACCGGGGAGCTGTTTTTT. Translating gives CASSDSSDTGELFF.